One and the same sample provided the 8 T cell receptor beta chains below, sequenced in a study of T cells in Graves' hyperthyroidism and ophthalmopathy. Amplified TCR beta CDR3 regions came from RNA transcripts. Initially, a first-round RT-PCR of the TCR CDR3 employed the HTBI primer set. A single record per CDR3 protein comes from TCRdb applying MiXCR to the multiplex PCR reads. The sample carries a few hundred thousand distinct CDR3 sequences, about 16% recorded once. The specimen was blood. The receptors stem from a woman in her forties with Graves' ophthalmopathy.

This clonotype appeared many times. This chain connects TRBV5-1 to TRBJ1-3, with D uncertain. Germline loops: CDR1 SGHRS, CDR2 YFSETQ. V was clipped by 5 bases and J by 0 bases, with 15 bases between them. CDR3 length: 16 amino acids. The CDR3 DNA sequence: TGCGCCAGCAGTCCGGTGGACCTCGGCTCTGGAAACACCATATATTTT. Its translation: CASSPVDLGSGNTIYF.

This clonotype was seen more than once but under ten times. The chain recombines TRBV3-1 with TRBJ2-7; TRBD2 matches 7 bases. The CDR3 extends over 16 amino acids. Germline V gene lookup returns CDR1 LGHDT and CDR2 YNNKEL (reference sequence). J was trimmed by 4 bases and V by 0 bases; bases with no gene match: 9. This chain's CDR3 is CASSQEAHGRDYEQYF. The CDR3 DNA follows: TGTGCCAGCAGCCAAGAAGCCCATGGGAGGGATTACGAGCAGTACTTC.

This clonotype was recorded at least ten times. The chain uses TRBV7-9 and TRBJ2-1; possible D gene TRBD1, 6 bases. The germline V gene encodes CDR1 SEHNR and CDR2 FQNEAQ (reference sequence). The CDR3 is 16 amino acids. V shed 1 base and J shed 2 bases, with 12 bases lying between them. CDR3 bases: TGTGCCAGCAGCTTAGACGCTCAGGGGACCTACAATGAGCAGTTCTTC. It codes for CASSLDAQGTYNEQFF.

This clonotype has just a few counts. The chain joins TRBV19 to TRBJ2-1; 9 bases match TRBD1. With 4 bases clipped from V and 5 bases from J, the junction kept 6 bases outside the gene matches. Germline lookup yields CDR1 LNHDA and CDR2 SQIVND (reference sequence). CDR3 size: 15 residues. This CDR3 reads CASSRTGTGNNEQFF. For the CDR3, the DNA is TGTGCCAGTAGTAGAACCGGGACAGGGAACAATGAGCAGTTCTTC.

Notes on this clonotype: Compared with germline, one end of the junction differs, possibly owing to a read error. The chain carries TRBV20-1 and TRBJ2-3, with TRBD2 identical over 8 bases. In germline, CDR1 is DFQATT, CDR2 SNEGSKA (reference sequence). The CDR3 totals 14 residues. The CDR3 DNA reads as TGCAGCGCTAGAGGCGGGGGGCTGATAGGTACGCAGTATTTT. It translates to CSARGGGLIGTQYF.

This clonotype was picked up many times. V usage is TRBV20-1 and J usage is TRBJ1-1; weak D call: TRBD1 (5 bases). The length of the CDR3 is 13 residues. Germline CDR1 is DFQATT and CDR2 is SNEGSKA (reference sequence). V was pared by 0 bases and J by 4 bases, with 9 bases between. CDR3 DNA sequence: TGCAGTGCTAGAGACAGGGTGGCCACTGAAGCTTTCTTT. Translation gives CSARDRVATEAFF.

This clonotype was picked up many times. V gene TRBV18 combines with J gene TRBJ1-1, with D perhaps matching TRBD1 (5 bases). Germline V gene data show CDR1 as KGHSH and CDR2 as LQKENI. There are 15 residues in the CDR3. The germline V and J ends were trimmed by 0 bases and 1 base, with 9 bases remaining between them. The CDR3 spells CASSPPHQGNTEAFF. The CDR3 DNA is TGTGCCAGCTCACCACCTCACCAGGGGAACACTGAAGCTTTCTTT.

This clonotype occurred many times. The chain's CDR3 is CASTLTRGLNSPLHF. The CDR3 DNA sequence: TGTGCCAGCACCCTAACCAGGGGTTTGAATTCACCCCTCCACTTT. V gene TRBV28 combines with J gene TRBJ1-6; perhaps TRBD1 as D (6 bases). CDR1 is MDHEN and CDR2 is SYDVKM in the germline V gene. Trimming shortened V by 7 bases and J by 7 bases, and 17 bases separated the two germline ends. The CDR3 length is 15 residues.